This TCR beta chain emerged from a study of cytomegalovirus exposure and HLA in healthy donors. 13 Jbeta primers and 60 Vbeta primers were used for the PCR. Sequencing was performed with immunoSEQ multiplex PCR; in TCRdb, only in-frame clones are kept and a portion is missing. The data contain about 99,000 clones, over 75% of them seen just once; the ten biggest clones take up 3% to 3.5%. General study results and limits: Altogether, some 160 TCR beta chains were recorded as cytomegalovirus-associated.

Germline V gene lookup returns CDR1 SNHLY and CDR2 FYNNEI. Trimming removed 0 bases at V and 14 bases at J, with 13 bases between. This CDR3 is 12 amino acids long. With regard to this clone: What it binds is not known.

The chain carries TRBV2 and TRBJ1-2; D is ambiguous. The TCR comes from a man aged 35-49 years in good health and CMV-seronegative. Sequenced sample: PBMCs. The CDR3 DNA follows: TGTGCCAGCAGTGAAGCGCTTCTGTCGAGAACCTTC. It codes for CASSEALLSRTF.